The 7 T cell receptor beta chains reported below all come from one sample, sequenced in a study of blood T cells in healthy people across ages. With a J-beta primer mix and a sample-barcoded 5' primer, a second PCR ran roughly 6 to 12 cycles. MiXCR, applied by TCRdb to the 5' RACE reads, yields one record per CDR3 protein. The table shows about a million distinct CDR3 sequences, with approximately 50% occurring only once. Source material: blood. The receptors come from a woman in her fifties or sixties in good health.

V gene TRBV20-1 combines with J gene TRBJ1-2; 8 bases map to TRBD1. V trimming: 3 bases; J trimming: 7 bases; junction bases outside the gene matches: 7. Germline V gives CDR1 DFQATT, CDR2 SNEGSKA (reference sequence). CDR3 length: 13 residues. CDR3 in DNA: TGCAGTGCTAGCCGGCGACAGGGGCCTGGCTACACCTTC. Translated, it gives CSASRRQGPGYTF.

The chain has TRBV18 and TRBJ1-1; D not resolved. V was clipped by 6 bases and J by 2 bases, with 16 bases between them. The CDR3 runs to 15 residues. CDR1 KGHSH and CDR2 LQKENI come from the germline V gene. The CDR3 spells CASSGLPPSNTEAFF. As DNA, the CDR3 is TGTGCCAGCTCGGGTCTGCCACCCAGTAACACTGAAGCTTTCTTT.

This clonotype was counted only a few times. The rearrangement uses TRBV7-2 and TRBJ2-6; a possible D gene is TRBD2 (6 bases). Trimming shortened V by 4 bases and J by 0 bases, and 19 bases separated the two germline ends. The length of the CDR3 is 19 residues. CDR1 is SGHTA, CDR2 FQGNSA, per germline. The DNA of the CDR3 is TGTGCCAGCAGCTCGCCCCACGGGACTGGCTTCTCTGGGGCCAACGTCCTGACTTTC. Amino acid sequence: CASSSPHGTGFSGANVLTF.

The J gene is TRBJ2-3, the V gene TRBV12-3 or TRBV12-4; 7 bases align to TRBD2. The CDR3 spans 15 residues. Trimming cost V 2 bases and J 1 base; bases outside gene matches: 3. The CDR3 reads CASSLKRERTDTQYF. CDR3 bases: TGTGCCAGCAGTTTAAAGCGGGAACGCACAGATACGCAGTATTTT.

In its sample, this clonotype was seen a few times. The chain joins TRBV7-8 to TRBJ2-7; 7 nucleotides match TRBD2. After removal of 1 base from V and 8 bases from J, the junction contained 14 bases not matched to a gene. The CDR3 is made up of 16 amino acids. The germline V gene has CDR1 SGHVS and CDR2 FQNEAQ. In DNA form, the CDR3 reads TGTGCCAGCAGCTTAGTGGGCGCGGGAGACCACCCACAGCAGTACTTC. Its protein is CASSLVGAGDHPQQYF.

This clonotype was picked up a small number of times. V is TRBV28 and J is TRBJ2-1; 8 bases line up with TRBD2. The V gene end was trimmed by 10 bases and the J gene end by 7 bases; junction bases not matched to a gene: 12. Germline V gene sequence: CDR1 MDHEN, CDR2 SYDVKM. CDR3 size: 14 residues. In DNA form, the CDR3 reads TGTGCCACCTCTATGATAGCGGGGCCTAATGAGCAGTTCTTC. It yields the protein CATSMIAGPNEQFF.

V gene TRBV18 combines with J gene TRBJ2-5; the D gene is possibly TRBD2 (6 bases). The CDR3 is made up of 15 amino acids. V dropped 8 bases and J dropped 2 bases, with 18 bases sitting between them. Per germline, CDR1 KGHSH and CDR2 LQKENI. CDR3 sequence: CASAREPTIQETQYF. DNA for the CDR3: TGTGCCAGCGCCCGGGAGCCCACAATTCAAGAGACCCAGTACTTC.